Described below is a single T cell receptor beta chain sequence and its context. The antigen is not known. Profiling relied on immunoSEQ multiplex PCR, and the TCRdb table lists in-frame clones only, not all of them. This sample carries 55,000 or so clones, roughly 90% of them seen once, and the ten largest clones take under 2.5%. This entry comes from a study of a mutant IDH1 vaccine in newly diagnosed glioma. The CDR3 length is 14 residues. Germline CDR1 and CDR2: SGHVS and FNYEAQ. Deletions cut 2 bases from V and 1 base from J, with 9 bases between. Stated time point: week 11, during vaccination. A 20-mer mutant IDH1 peptide at 300 ug was injected subcutaneously with topical imiquimod.

Here the sequenced sample was PBMCs, taken from a glioma patient whose treatment included an IDH1 peptide vaccine. This sequence joins TRBV7-6 and TRBJ2-7; D is ambiguous. The receptor's source is a man over 45 with glioma. The CDR3 DNA follows: TGTGCCAGCAGCTTAAACCAGTTATCCTACGAGCAGTACTTC. Protein: CASSLNQLSYEQYF.